Each of the 26 T cell receptor beta chains below was sequenced from the same sample in a study of CD8 T cells in ankylosing spondylitis. One entry per CDR3 protein, called by TCRdb with MiXCR from the 5' RACE reads. The sample records about 36,000 distinct CDR3 sequences, 11% being singletons. The material sequenced was synovial fluid, either unsorted or a sorted T cell fraction (not recorded which). All receptors derive from a male donor with ankylosing spondylitis.

The chain employs TRBV7-8 and TRBJ1-1; no clear D gene. Germline lookup yields CDR1 SGHVS and CDR2 FQNEAQ. V dropped 1 base and J dropped 1 base, with 13 bases sitting between them. The CDR3 spans 16 residues. CDR3 nucleotides: TGTGCCAGCAGCTTAGGGGCTGGTAGGAAGAACACTGAAGCTTTCTTT. Its protein product is CASSLGAGRKNTEAFF.

The V and J genes are TRBV7-3 and TRBJ2-3, with 12 bases identical to TRBD2. Trimming at V came to 4 bases and at J to 0 bases, leaving 2 bases not matched to a gene. The CDR3 spans 16 residues. Germline V lookup: CDR1 SGHTA, CDR2 FQGTGA. CDR3 loop: CASSSGLAGSTDTQYF. In DNA form, the CDR3 reads TGTGCCAGCAGCTCGGGACTAGCGGGTAGCACAGATACGCAGTATTTT.

This clonotype was observed a few times. The rearrangement uses TRBV5-1 and TRBJ2-2, with D unresolved. Germline V gene lookup returns CDR1 SGHRS and CDR2 YFSETQ. The V gene lost 3 bases and the J gene lost 13 bases, with 22 bases spanning the gap. The CDR3 has 15 amino acids. The CDR3 is CASSSWLLNTGPLFF. CDR3 bases: TGCGCCAGCAGCTCGTGGCTTTTAAACACCGGGCCGCTGTTTTTT. Variable domain in full (rest from reference TRBV5-1 and TRBJ2-2): KAGVTQTPRYLIKTRGQQVTLSCSPISGHRSVSWYQQTPGQGLQFLFEYFSETQRNKGNFPGRFSGRQFSNSRSEMNVSTLELGDSALYLCASSSWLLNTGPLFFGEGSRLTVL.

The V call is TRBV28, the J call TRBJ2-3, with D uncertain. The V end was cut by 5 bases, the J end by 2 bases, with 11 bases between. CDR1 MDHEN and CDR2 SYDVKM come from the germline V gene. This CDR3 contains 14 residues. The CDR3 loop reads CASSPYGYTDTQYF. The CDR3 DNA is TGTGCCAGCAGTCCATATGGATACACAGATACGCAGTATTTT.

V and J are TRBV9 and TRBJ2-7; 7 positions match TRBD1. The CDR3 consists of 13 residues. After removal of 5 bases from V and 2 bases from J, the junction contained 4 bases not matched to a gene. The germline V gene encodes CDR1 SGDLS and CDR2 YYNGEE. DNA for the CDR3: TGTGCCAGCAGTGTCACAGGGGCCTACGAGCAGTACTTC. Its translation is CASSVTGAYEQYF.

The chain joins TRBV7-9 to TRBJ2-1, with D perhaps matching TRBD1 or TRBD2 (5 bases each). The CDR3 is 14 amino acids. CDR1 SEHNR and CDR2 FQNEAQ come from the germline V gene (reference sequence). V was trimmed by 5 bases and J by 8 bases, leaving 16 bases between them. CDR3: CASSPGTPADEQFF. In DNA form, the CDR3 reads TGTGCCAGCAGCCCCGGGACCCCCGCGGATGAGCAGTTCTTC.

This clonotype was counted many times. This rearrangement joins TRBV4-2 to TRBJ2-7; TRBD2 matches 7 bases. This CDR3 spans 13 amino acids. Germline CDR1 LGHNA, CDR2 YNFKEQ. V was pared by 6 bases and J by 2 bases, with 4 bases of the junction left unmatched. CDR3 amino acids: CASSSSGPYEQYF. CDR3 in DNA: TGTGCCAGCAGTTCTAGCGGCCCCTACGAGCAGTACTTC.

V usage is TRBV27 and J usage is TRBJ2-4; tentatively, D is TRBD2 (5 bases). This CDR3 is 12 amino acids long. The V and J ends lost 8 bases and 8 bases respectively, with 13 bases between them. Germline lookup yields CDR1 MNHEY and CDR2 SMNVEV (reference sequence). The CDR3 here is CASGEGRDIQYF. CDR3 DNA sequence: TGTGCCAGCGGAGAGGGTAGGGACATTCAGTACTTC.

This clonotype was counted ten times or more. The chain employs TRBV25-1 and TRBJ2-2; possible D gene TRBD2, 6 bases. V was clipped by 3 bases and J by 9 bases, with 11 bases between them. The CDR3 is 13 residues long. Germline V lookup: CDR1 MGHDK, CDR2 SYGVNS. In nucleotides, the CDR3 is TGTGCCAGCAGTGAGGAGGGAGCGAGGGAGCTGTTTTTT. Its protein is CASSEEGARELFF.

This clonotype appeared many times. The rearrangement links TRBV12-3 or TRBV12-4 to TRBJ1-1; D ambiguous. The CDR3 spans 13 residues. V lost 2 bases and J lost 1, with 5 bases in between. CDR3 nucleotide sequence: TGTGCCAGCAGTTTAACGTGGAACACTGAAGCTTTCTTT. This encodes CASSLTWNTEAFF.

The chain carries TRBV7-2 and TRBJ2-3; D unclear. CDR1 and CDR2 (germline): SGHTA, FQGNSA. The CDR3 sequence is 15 residues long. Trimming pared 1 base from V and 1 base from J, leaving 9 bases between. The CDR3 here is CASSLELRGTDTQYF. CDR3 in DNA: TGTGCCAGCAGCTTAGAGCTCAGAGGCACAGATACGCAGTATTTT.

The chain recombines TRBV30 with TRBJ2-1, with 8 bases aligning to TRBD2. The CDR3 has 16 residues. Unmatched junction bases numbered 15, after V lost 5 bases and J lost 6 bases. Looked up from germline, CDR1 is GTSNPN and CDR2 is SVGIG (reference sequence). The CDR3 DNA reads TGTGCCTGGGATAGAGCGGGAGTACCCTTAGGCAATGAGCAGTTCTTC. This gives the protein CAWDRAGVPLGNEQFF.

The chain combines TRBV4-3 with TRBJ2-1; D not certain. CDR3 length equals 14 residues. Germline V gene data show CDR1 as LGHNA and CDR2 as YSLEER. Trimming pared 0 bases from V and 7 bases from J, leaving 10 bases between. The CDR3, as DNA: TGCGCCAGCAGCCAAGATACCTCTAGAAATGAGCAGTTCTTC. This encodes CASSQDTSRNEQFF.

This clonotype was counted many times. One base away lies a much larger clone, so this may be a sequencing read error. The chain is built from TRBV28 and TRBJ2-1, with TRBD2 matching over 8 bases. The junction had 3 bases not matched to a gene; V was cut back by 3 bases and J by 5 bases. Germline V gene lookup returns CDR1 MDHEN and CDR2 SYDVKM. CDR3 length: 14 amino acids. The CDR3 reads CASSFWREDNEQFF. The CDR3 nucleotides are TGTGCCAGCAGTTTTTGGCGGGAGGACAATGAGCAGTTCTTC.

This rearrangement joins TRBV28 to TRBJ2-7; 8 positions match TRBD2. The CDR3 totals 13 residues. Trimming at V came to 6 bases and at J to 5 bases, leaving 6 bases not matched to a gene. Germline assignment: CDR1 MDHEN and CDR2 SYDVKM. The CDR3 spells CASSEAGVDEQYF. The CDR3 DNA is TGTGCCAGCAGCGAAGCGGGAGTTGACGAGCAGTACTTC.

This clonotype was seen only a few times. The V and J genes are TRBV11-2 and TRBJ2-3; D gene ambiguous. The CDR3 loop spans 17 amino acids. Germline V gene data show CDR1 as SGHAT and CDR2 as FQNNGV. V was cut by 5 bases and J by 0 bases, with 18 bases left in between. The CDR3: CASSHTVSISSTDTQYF. The CDR3 DNA is TGTGCCAGCAGCCATACAGTATCGATATCTAGCACAGATACGCAGTATTTT.

This clonotype has more than one count but fewer than ten. V gene TRBV27 combines with J gene TRBJ2-1, with no clear D. This CDR3 has 15 amino acids. The germline CDR1 and CDR2 sequences are MNHEY and SMNVEV (reference sequence). Deletions cut 4 bases from V and 6 bases from J, with 16 bases between. The CDR3 bases are TGTGCCAGCAGTTCCTTACCCCTCAGAACCAATGAGCAGTTCTTC. This sequence encodes CASSSLPLRTNEQFF.

This clonotype was observed a few times. This rearrangement joins TRBV7-8 to TRBJ2-7; unclear D gene. The CDR3 runs to 16 residues. Per the germline V gene, CDR1 is SGHVS and CDR2 is FQNEAQ. V was pared by 4 bases and J by 0 bases, with 16 bases between. This CDR3 reads CASSSCWSGLSYEQYF. The CDR3 region has the DNA TGTGCCAGCAGCTCGTGTTGGAGTGGCCTCTCCTACGAGCAGTACTTC. The whole variable domain, filled in from reference TRBV7-8 and TRBJ2-7, reads GAGVSQSPRYKVAKRGQDVALRCDPISGHVSLFWYQQALGQGPEFLTYFQNEAQLDKSGLPSDRFFAERPEGSVSTLKIQRTQQEDSAVYLCASSSCWSGLSYEQYFGPGTRLTVT.

This clonotype has a count of ten or more. The chain links TRBV11-2 to TRBJ2-2; TRBD2 matches 12 bases. The germline gives CDR1 SGHAT, CDR2 FQNNGV. With V trimmed by 2 bases and J by 4 bases, 8 bases remained unmatched. The CDR3 runs to 18 residues. CDR3 amino acids: CASSLILAGGPGTGELFF. The CDR3 nucleotides are TGTGCCAGCAGCTTAATCCTAGCGGGAGGGCCAGGCACCGGGGAGCTGTTTTTT.

The chain uses TRBV7-6 and TRBJ1-6, with 8 nucleotides matching TRBD1. Germline CDR1 and CDR2: SGHVS and FNYEAQ. This CDR3 is built from 15 residues. V gave up 5 bases and J gave up 12 bases; unmatched junction bases: 12. CDR3 sequence reads: CASSSETGVGLPLHF. Written as DNA, the CDR3 is TGTGCCAGCAGCAGCGAGACAGGGGTCGGTTTACCCCTCCACTTT. Full variable domain (outside the CDR3, taken from reference TRBV7-6 and TRBJ1-6): GAGVSQSPRYKVTKRGQDVALRCDPISGHVSLYWYRQALGQGPEFLTYFNYEAQQDKSGLPNDRFSAERPEGSISTLTIQRTEQRDSAMYRCASSSETGVGLPLHFGNGTRLTVT.

This clonotype was counted a few times. This chain uses TRBV7-3 with TRBJ2-1; 7 nucleotides agree with TRBD2. After removal of 6 bases from V and 11 bases from J, the junction contained 10 bases not matched to a gene. Germline V CDR1 and CDR2: SGHTA, FQGTGA. The CDR3 consists of 13 residues. DNA for the CDR3: TGTGCCAGCAGAGCTACTCAAGCGGGAAAGCAGTTCTTC. Its translation: CASRATQAGKQFF.

This clonotype turned up a few times. The J gene is TRBJ1-2, the V gene TRBV7-2; no reliable D call. V lost 5 bases and J lost 0, with 10 bases in between. The CDR3 has 14 amino acids. CDR1 SGHTA and CDR2 FQGNSA come from the germline V gene. Here the CDR3 reads CASSPRTSNYGYTF. CDR3 in DNA: TGTGCCAGCAGCCCCCGGACCTCTAACTATGGCTACACCTTC.

This clonotype was detected ten times or more. V gene TRBV7-7 combines with J gene TRBJ1-4, with D unclear. The CDR3 is 13 amino acids. Germline V gene data show CDR1 as SSHAT and CDR2 as FNYEAQ (reference sequence). V was shortened by 1 base and J by 8 bases, with 8 bases between the two germline ends. The CDR3, as DNA: TGTGCCAGCAGCTTAGGGCCGGGAGAAAAACTGTTTTTT. It specifies CASSLGPGEKLFF.

In this sample, this clonotype turned up once. V and J are TRBV5-1 and TRBJ2-2; 8 nucleotides align to TRBD2. This CDR3 region has 15 residues. The junction had 5 bases not matched to a gene; V was cut back by 1 base and J by 6 bases. Germline CDR1 and CDR2: SGHRS and YFSETQ. The CDR3 here is CASSLTGGPSGELFF. Here the CDR3 DNA reads TGCGCCAGCAGCTTGACGGGAGGGCCGTCCGGGGAGCTGTTTTTT.

This clonotype was recorded at least ten times. The rearrangement uses TRBV29-1 and TRBJ2-1, with 9 nucleotides matching TRBD2. The germline gives CDR1 SQVTM, CDR2 ANQGSEA. There are 13 residues in the CDR3. With V trimmed by 8 bases and J by 6 bases, 8 bases remained unmatched. The CDR3 region is CSTPGTSINEQFF. Here the CDR3 DNA reads TGCAGCACCCCAGGGACTAGCATCAATGAGCAGTTCTTC.

In this sample, this clonotype turned up many times. CDR3 nucleotides: TGTGCCAGCAGCCTAACTAGCGGGGCCTACGAGCAGTACTTC. Encoded protein: CASSLTSGAYEQYF. The J gene is TRBJ2-7, the V gene TRBV5-6; TRBD2 aligns across 10 bases. CDR1 and CDR2 (germline): SGHDT, YYEEEE. CDR3 length: 14 residues. V lost 4 bases and J lost 2; bases outside the gene matches: 3.